The next 16 T cell receptor beta chains were all read from a single sample in a study of spatial heterogeneity in lung cancer. Time point of the sample: blood at routine non-recurrence follow-up after resection. In TCRdb, the 5' RACE reads were re-called with MiXCR into one record per CDR3 protein. The table lists around 40,000 distinct CDR3 sequences, just over 7.5% of them singletons, with roughly 9.9% in the top ten. Sample: PBMCs, taken at follow-up. The origin of the receptors is a male donor with early-stage non-small cell lung cancer.

As concerns this clonotype: This may be a read error: a much more frequent sequence differs by one nucleotide. The chain links TRBV10-1 to TRBJ2-2; D remains unclear. Germline-derived CDR1 and CDR2 are WNHNN and SYGVQD (reference sequence). The CDR3 spans 12 residues. The CDR3 is CVSSGYTGELFF. DNA for the CDR3: TGCGTCAGCAGTGGGTACACCGGGGAGCTGTTTTTT.

This clonotype was detected many times. V is TRBV5-5 and J is TRBJ2-3, with D possibly TRBD1 on 7 matching bases. V was shortened by 4 bases and J by 5 bases, with 20 bases between the two germline ends. This CDR3 is 16 amino acids long. Germline V gives CDR1 SGHKS, CDR2 YYEKEE (reference sequence). The CDR3, as DNA: TGTGCCAGCAGCCGGGACAGTGGGGGGCCGGGAGATACGCAGTATTTT. It encodes CASSRDSGGPGDTQYF. Full variable domain (remainder filled in from reference TRBV5-5 and TRBJ2-3): DAGVTQSPTHLIKTRGQQVTLRCSPISGHKSVSWYQQVLGQGPQFIFQYYEKEERGRGNFPDRFSARQFPNYSSELNVNALLLGDSALYLCASSRDSGGPGDTQYFGPGTRLTVL.

This clonotype was seen at least ten times. The chain recombines TRBV12-3 or TRBV12-4 with TRBJ2-3, with D perhaps TRBD2 (6 bases). CDR3 length: 14 residues. Trimming took 7 bases from V and 3 from J, leaving 14 bases between them. CDR3 protein: CASIWGVPTDTQYF. In DNA, the CDR3 is TGTGCCAGCATTTGGGGGGTTCCAACAGATACGCAGTATTTT.

This clonotype was detected many times. The V gene is TRBV6-1, the J gene TRBJ2-7; 7 bases line up with TRBD1. Germline V gene lookup returns CDR1 MNHNS and CDR2 SASEGT. With 7 bases clipped from V and 6 bases from J, the junction kept 6 bases outside the gene matches. The length of the CDR3 is 12 residues. CDR3 bases: TGTGCCAGCACCGCGACAGGGAGCGAGCAGTACTTC. It codes for CASTATGSEQYF.

This clonotype was detected many times. The V and J genes are TRBV3-1 and TRBJ1-2; weak D call: TRBD1 (5 bases). V gave up 2 bases and J gave up 2 bases, with 9 bases separating them. This CDR3 is built from 14 residues. Germline V lookup: CDR1 LGHDT, CDR2 YNNKEL (reference sequence). The CDR3 DNA reads TGTGCCAGCAGCCAAACGACAGAAAACTATGGCTACACCTTC. Translated, it gives CASSQTTENYGYTF.

This clonotype was counted many times. The chain is built from TRBV5-1 and TRBJ2-5, with unresolved D. Trimming pared 0 bases from V and 1 base from J, leaving 7 bases between. Germline CDR1 SGHRS, CDR2 YFSETQ. The CDR3 is 14 residues long. The CDR3 DNA is TGCGCCAGCAGCTTGGATCTAGTCCAAGAGACCCAGTACTTC. Residues: CASSLDLVQETQYF.

This clonotype was seen at least ten times. This chain uses TRBV7-9 with TRBJ2-1; unclear D gene. CDR1 and CDR2 from the germline V gene are SEHNR and FQNEAQ (reference sequence). Trimming left V 1 base short and J 6 bases short, with 4 bases between. The CDR3 totals 12 residues. The CDR3 sequence is CASSLGFNEQFF. CDR3 sequence (DNA): TGTGCCAGCAGCTTAGGGTTCAATGAGCAGTTCTTC.

This clonotype showed up just a few times. The chain combines TRBV12-3 or TRBV12-4 with TRBJ2-3; D is unclear. The CDR3 extends over 16 amino acids. The V gene lost 5 bases and the J gene lost 0 bases, with 15 bases spanning the gap. The CDR3 region is CASSRDTRTSTDTQYF. CDR3 bases: TGTGCCAGCAGTCGAGACACACGAACTAGCACAGATACGCAGTATTTT.

This clonotype was found many times. The CDR3 DNA sequence: TGTGCCAGCAGCCAAGTATCAGGGAAGGGCAATCAGCCCCAGCATTTT. Translating it yields CASSQVSGKGNQPQHF. V gene TRBV14 combines with J gene TRBJ1-5; weak D call: TRBD1 (5 bases). This CDR3 has 16 amino acids. The V gene lost 1 base and the J gene lost 2 bases, with 12 bases spanning the gap. Germline-derived CDR1 and CDR2 are SGHDN and FVKESK.

This clonotype was detected a few times. The rearrangement uses TRBV5-1 and TRBJ2-7; 11 bases map to TRBD1. Germline CDR1 is SGHRS and CDR2 is YFSETQ. The CDR3 spans 14 residues. With V trimmed by 5 bases and J by 5 bases, 6 bases remained unmatched. The CDR3 sequence is CASSNGQGADEQYF. DNA for the CDR3: TGCGCCAGCAGTAATGGACAGGGGGCGGACGAGCAGTACTTC.

This clonotype was picked up many times. The chain links TRBV11-2 to TRBJ2-5; no clear D. Germline V CDR1 and CDR2: SGHAT, FQNNGV. V lost 0 bases and J lost 5, with 10 bases in between. CDR3 length: 14 residues. The CDR3 DNA sequence: TGTGCCAGCAGCTTAGAGTCGAATGGCGAGACCCAGTACTTC. This codes for CASSLESNGETQYF.

The V gene is TRBV20-1, the J gene TRBJ2-3; D is unclear. There are 14 residues in the CDR3. V was clipped by 6 bases and J by 0 bases, with 13 bases between them. Germline lookup yields CDR1 DFQATT and CDR2 SNEGSKA (reference sequence). The CDR3 DNA sequence: TGCAGTGCCCCGGCCGGGTTTAGCACAGATACGCAGTATTTT. This sequence encodes CSAPAGFSTDTQYF.

This clonotype was detected ten times or more. V gene TRBV20-1 combines with J gene TRBJ1-1; D not resolved. This CDR3 spans 13 amino acids. Per the germline V gene, CDR1 is DFQATT and CDR2 is SNEGSKA (reference sequence). The ends were cut back, 0 bases at V and 1 base at J, with 6 bases in the middle. This chain's CDR3 is CSARDRQNTEAFF. The CDR3 DNA reads as TGCAGTGCTAGAGATCGACAGAACACTGAAGCTTTCTTT.

This clonotype was found many times. The chain employs TRBV30 and TRBJ2-7; D is ambiguous. Germline-derived CDR1 and CDR2 are GTSNPN and SVGIG (reference sequence). The CDR3 has 14 amino acids. V was trimmed by 0 bases and J by 2 bases, leaving 11 bases between them. CDR3 in amino acids: CAWSVRNSAYEQYF. The CDR3 bases are TGTGCCTGGAGTGTACGGAACAGTGCCTACGAGCAGTACTTC.

This clonotype was recorded many times. The rearrangement uses TRBV7-9 and TRBJ2-5; TRBD2 is a possible D gene (6 bases). This CDR3 has 19 amino acids. CDR1 is SEHNR and CDR2 is FQNEAQ in the germline V gene (reference sequence). Trimming took off 1 base at V and 2 bases at J, with 23 bases between the two ends. CDR3 DNA: TGTGCCAGCAGCTTAGGAGCCGGGGGTCGAGGAGCTTTACAAGAGACCCAGTACTTC. Its translation: CASSLGAGGRGALQETQYF.

Note on this clonotype: This may stem from a read error, because a much larger clone lies one nucleotide away. This rearrangement joins TRBV25-1 to TRBJ2-3; the match to TRBD2 covers 12 bases. The V gene's germline CDR1 is MGHDK and CDR2 SYGVNS. V lost 10 bases and J lost 4; bases outside the gene matches: 6. The CDR3 has 14 amino acids. The CDR3 here is CANSLAGGPDTQYF. DNA of the CDR3: TGTGCCAACTCCCTAGCGGGGGGGCCAGATACGCAGTATTTT.